The next 11 T cell receptor beta chains were all read from a single sample in a study of OX40 agonist ivuxolimab in advanced cancers. Sequencing was performed with immunoSEQ multiplex PCR; in TCRdb, only in-frame clones are kept and a portion is missing. The sample holds about 35,000 clones, about 76% seen once. Sequencing was performed on CD4+ or CD8+ T cells sorted from blood, taken in a trial of the OX40 agonist ivuxolimab. The receptor source for this set is an adult with an advanced solid tumor such as melanoma, head and neck, liver or kidney cancer.

This clone was detected a few times. This sequence joins TRBV19 and TRBJ2-2, with D perhaps TRBD2 (5 bases). Trimming took 1 base from V and 6 from J, leaving 6 bases between them. This CDR3 contains 13 residues. Per the germline V gene, CDR1 is LNHDA and CDR2 is SQIVND (reference sequence). The CDR3 spells CASSIAGAGELFF. As DNA, the CDR3 is TGTGCCAGTAGTATAGCCGGGGCCGGGGAGCTGTTTTTT.

The rearrangement uses TRBV19 and TRBJ2-7; 7 bases are shared with TRBD1. The V segment lost 3 bases and the J segment 4 bases; nucleotides outside the gene matches: 6. Per germline, CDR1 LNHDA and CDR2 SQIVND (reference sequence). This CDR3 spans 14 amino acids. The CDR3 loop is CASSISAGGYEQYV. The CDR3 DNA sequence: TGTGCCAGTAGTATCAGTGCAGGGGGATACGAGCAGTACGTC.

This chain links TRBV2 with TRBJ1-1; D remains ambiguous. The V and J ends lost 4 bases and 0 bases respectively, with 6 bases between them. The length of the CDR3 is 13 residues. Germline-derived CDR1 and CDR2 are SNHLY and FYNNEI. The CDR3 bases are TGTGCCAGCAGTGCGGAACTGAACACTGAAGCTTTCTTT. Amino acids: CASSAELNTEAFF. Full variable domain (outside the CDR3, taken from reference TRBV2 and TRBJ1-1): EPEVTQTPSHQVTQMGQEVILRCVPISNHLYFYWYRQILGQKVEFLVSFYNNEISEKSEIFDDQFSVERPDGSNFTLKIRSTKLEDSAMYFCASSAELNTEAFFGQGTRLTVV.

On this clone itself: An end of the junction differs from the germline gene, which may be a read error. The V call is TRBV5-6, the J call TRBJ2-7; a weak D match, TRBD1 (6 bases). Germline CDR1 reads SGHDT; CDR2 reads YYEEEE. This CDR3 contains 15 residues. The CDR3 DNA reads as TGTGCCAGCAGCCGCCGGACAGAGCGAGGCGTAGCAGCGGACTTC. It codes for CASSRRTERGVAADF.

The J gene is TRBJ2-3, the V gene TRBV25-1; D is uncertain. V lost 3 bases, J lost 3 bases, and 10 bases lay in between. CDR3 length equals 14 residues. CDR1 MGHDK and CDR2 SYGVNS come from the germline V gene. CDR3 sequence: CASSDWFGTDTQYF. The CDR3 coding sequence is TGTGCCAGCAGTGACTGGTTTGGGACAGATACGCAGTATTTT.

The chain carries TRBV5-6 and TRBJ2-7, with D possibly matching TRBD2 (7 bases). Germline CDR1 reads SGHDT; CDR2 reads YYEEEE. V dropped 4 bases and J dropped 0 bases, with 14 bases sitting between them. The CDR3 is made up of 15 amino acids. For the CDR3, the DNA is TGTGCCAGCAGCCCCGGGGGGCGGGGCTCCTACGAGCAGTACGTC. This codes for CASSPGGRGSYEQYV.

The V call is TRBV5-6, the J call TRBJ1-2; 9 bases line up with TRBD1. V lost 4 bases and J lost 8; bases outside the gene matches: 6. Germline CDR1 SGHDT, CDR2 YYEEEE. The CDR3 loop spans 13 amino acids. CDR3 region: CASSLQGARGYTF. CDR3 nucleotide sequence: TGTGCCAGCAGCCTACAGGGGGCGCGAGGCTACACCTTC.

This clone was seen once. This chain uses TRBV29-1 with TRBJ1-1; D uncertain. V lost 8 bases, J lost 4 bases, and 14 bases lay in between. Germline CDR1 SQVTM, CDR2 ANQGSEA. This CDR3 has 12 amino acids. The CDR3 reads CSIRPRSTEAFF. The CDR3 coding sequence is TGCAGCATTAGACCGCGATCCACTGAAGCTTTCTTT.

This clone came up once. The rearrangement joins TRBV12-2 to TRBJ2-1; the table's D call TRBD2 went unverified against the DNA. TRBV12-2 represents a pseudogene. The CDR3 is 17 residues long. CDR3 protein: CASRPLTSGASHNEQFF. For the CDR3, the DNA is TGTGCAAGTCGCCCGTTGACTAGCGGTGCATCACACAATGAGCAGTTCTTC.

V usage is TRBV19 and J usage is TRBJ1-2, with unresolved D. CDR3 length equals 13 residues. Per germline, CDR1 LNHDA and CDR2 SQIVND (reference sequence). Trimming removed 3 bases from V and 7 bases from J, with 12 bases in between. The CDR3, as DNA: TGTGCCAGTAGTATCGGAGGAAACAGTGGCTACACCTTC. It specifies CASSIGGNSGYTF.

Only a few counts were recorded for this clone. V gene TRBV27 combines with J gene TRBJ1-1; 7 bases map to TRBD1. Unmatched junction bases numbered 8, after V lost 8 bases and J lost 2 bases. There are 14 residues in the CDR3. CDR1 MNHEY and CDR2 SMNVEV come from the germline V gene (reference sequence). The CDR3, as DNA: TGTGCCAGCCGTAACTGGGACAGTAACACTGAAGCTTTCTTT. Translated: CASRNWDSNTEAFF.